Listed below are T cell receptor beta chains from one sample, sequenced in a study of cytomegalovirus exposure and HLA in healthy donors. TCRdb's table, derived via immunoSEQ multiplex PCR, lists solely in-frame clones and lacks some. The table lists about 160,000 clones, under 90% of them singletons. The sequenced sample consisted of PBMCs. These receptors were collected from a man aged 25 to 40 in good health and CMV-seronegative. CDR3s include the opening cysteine and the closing phenylalanine or tryptophan. Each record gives: V gene, J gene, D gene, clone size, CDR3 DNA, CDR3 protein. A D gene is named only where the DNA matches it firmly. The listing skips clone size in some rows; elsewhere it reads once, few, many or a size class.

TRBV7-2	TRBJ1-1	-	-	TGTGCCAGCAGCTCCAACGGGGGAGGTAACACTGAAGCTTTCTTT	CASSSNGGGNTEAFF
TRBV15	TRBJ1-2	TRBD1	-	TGTGCCACCAGCAGAGAAGAGGAGGACAGGGATGGCTACACCTTC	CATSREEEDRDGYTF
TRBV19	TRBJ2-7	TRBD1	-	TGTGCCAGCTTCCCGGGACAGGGGAAGGACGAGCAGTACTTC	CASFPGQGKDEQYF
TRBV27	TRBJ2-3	-	-	TGTGCCAGCAGTTTTTATGACAGCCGCACAGATACGCAGTATTTT	CASSFYDSRTDTQYF
TRBV7-9	TRBJ2-5	-	-	TGTGCCAGCAGCTTACGGATGAGCGGAGCGCAAGAGACCCAGTACTTC	CASSLRMSGAQETQYF
TRBV19	TRBJ2-3	TRBD1	-	TGTGCCAGTAGTGTAGGACAGGGGGTTGCAGATACGCAGTATTTT	CASSVGQGVADTQYF
TRBV5-6	TRBJ2-7	-	-	TGTGCCAGCAGCCTAGGGGGTGGGCCGCTCGAGCAGTACTTC	CASSLGGGPLEQYF
TRBV5-1	TRBJ1-2	-	-	TGCGCCAGCAGCTTTAGGGAGGGAGGCTACACCTTC	CASSFREGGYTF
TRBV30	TRBJ1-2	-	-	TGTGCCTGGAGCCTGGTAGGGGGGACTATCTATGGCTACACCTTC	CAWSLVGGTIYGYTF
TRBV7-9	TRBJ2-5	-	-	TGTGCCAGCAGCCCCTCTAGCGTTGAGCAGTACTTC	CASSPSSVEQYF
TRBV5-5	TRBJ2-1	TRBD2	-	TGTGCCAGCAGCTTGGAAGGACTAGCCGATTTAAGGAATGAGCAGTTCTTC	CASSLEGLADLRNEQFF
TRBV28	TRBJ1-5	-	-	TGTGCCAGCAGTTTTCGGCAGGGAACCAATCAGCCCCAGCATTTT	CASSFRQGTNQPQHF
TRBV28	TRBJ1-1	-	-	TGTGCCAGCATCGAGGGGGGGGGCCCTCACACTGAAGCTTTCTTT	CASIEGGGPHTEAFF
TRBV27	TRBJ1-2	-	-	TGTGCCAGCAGGCGTACAGGGCTTTGGGGCTACACCTTC	CASRRTGLWGYTF
TRBV5-5	TRBJ1-4	-	-	TGTGCCAGCAGCTGGGGGGATGGGGAAAAACTGTTTTTT	CASSWGDGEKLFF
TRBV28	TRBJ1-5	-	once	TGTGCCAGCAGTTTCGGCGGGGACAGCAATCAGCCCCAGCATTTT	CASSFGGDSNQPQHF
TRBV28	TRBJ1-5	-	-	TGTGCCAGCAGTTTGGTCGGTAATCAGCCCCAGCATTTT	CASSLVGNQPQHF
TRBV28	TRBJ1-5	-	-	TGTGCCAGCAGTTCCACCCGGACAGCTCCAGATCAGCCCCAGCATTTT	CASSSTRTAPDQPQHF
TRBV5-1	TRBJ1-2	TRBD1	-	TGCGCCAGCAGCCTGACAGGGGATAACCCTAACTATGGCTACACCTTC	CASSLTGDNPNYGYTF
TRBV30	TRBJ1-2	-	-	TGTGCCTGGAGTCCTTATATCATAATGAGTGGCTACACCTTC	CAWSPYIIMSGYTF
TRBV6-1	TRBJ1-2	TRBD1	-	TGTGCCAGCAGTGAAGGGACGGGACAGTATGGCTACACCTTC	CASSEGTGQYGYTF
TRBV7-9	TRBJ2-7	-	-	TGTGCCAGCAGCTCTCGAGTTGAGCAGTACTTC	CASSSRVEQYF
TRBV6-1	TRBJ2-7	-	-	TGTGCCAGCAGTGCTGGGCTGCGCCGGGGTTATTACGAGCAGTACTTC	CASSAGLRRGYYEQYF
TRBV7-3	TRBJ1-2	-	-	TGTGCCAGCAGCTTGGACAGTAACTATGGCTACACCTTC	CASSLDSNYGYTF
TRBV30	TRBJ1-6	TRBD1	-	TGTGCCTGGACAGGGGGTAATTCACCCCTCCACTTT	CAWTGGNSPLHF
TRBV6-5	TRBJ2-6	-	-	TGTGCCAGCAAGCTCACGAGGACAGGGGCCAACGTCCTGACTTTC	CASKLTRTGANVLTF
TRBV5-6	TRBJ1-2	-	-	TGTGCCAGCAGCTTGCAGGGATTCCCTTCTAACTATGGCTACACCTTC	CASSLQGFPSNYGYTF
TRBV28	TRBJ2-5	TRBD1	-	TGTGCCAGCAGGACAGGGTTGGAGACCCAGTACTTC	CASRTGLETQYF
TRBV6-5	TRBJ1-2	TRBD1	-	TGTGCCAGCAGTTACTCTGGGACAGGAGACCATTGGGGCTACACCTTC	CASSYSGTGDHWGYTF
TRBV27	TRBJ1-2	TRBD1	-	TGTGCCAGCAGCTTACCCACAGGGGGCGACCTCTACTATGGCTACACCTTC	CASSLPTGGDLYYGYTF
TRBV7-9	TRBJ1-2	-	-	TGTGCCAGCAGCTCGGCGGACCTCGGGGGTGGCTACACCTTC	CASSSADLGGGYTF
TRBV28	TRBJ1-1	-	-	TGTGCCAGCAGTTATACAGGGAAGACTGAAGCTTTCTTT	CASSYTGKTEAFF
TRBV28	TRBJ1-5	TRBD1	-	TGTGCCACCGCCGGGACAGGGAATCAGCCCCAGCATTTT	CATAGTGNQPQHF
TRBV5-4	TRBJ1-5	-	-	TGTGCCAGCAGCTTGGATGGTCGGAGCAATCAGCCCCAGCATTTT	CASSLDGRSNQPQHF
TRBV25-1	TRBJ2-1	-	-	TGTGCCAGCAGTGAACTCAACAGGGCTCGCAACTACAATGAGCAGTTCTTC	CASSELNRARNYNEQFF
TRBV5-1	TRBJ2-1	TRBD2	few	TGCGCCAGCAGCTCCCCGACTAGCGGGAAAAGAGATGAGCAGTTCTTC	CASSSPTSGKRDEQFF
TRBV5-6	TRBJ2-4	-	-	TGTGCCAGCAGCTTGGTAGGGACAATCAAAAACATTCAGTACTTC	CASSLVGTIKNIQYF
TRBV5-1	TRBJ2-3	-	-	TGCGCCAGCAGCTTGGTAATGGGGCCGGGGGATGAAGATACGCAGTATTTT	CASSLVMGPGDEDTQYF
TRBV5-1	TRBJ2-5	-	-	TGCGCCAGCAGCCTACCGACAGGGAGGGAGACCCAGTACTTC	CASSLPTGRETQYF
TRBV30	TRBJ1-4	-	-	TGTGCCTGGAGTCCTGGCCGGGCTAATGAAAAACTGTTTTTT	CAWSPGRANEKLFF
TRBV15	TRBJ2-6	-	-	TGTGCCACAGCGGGACAGGTTAACTCTGGGGCCAACGTCCTGACTTTC	CATAGQVNSGANVLTF
TRBV14	TRBJ2-5	TRBD1	-	TGTGCCAGCAGCCCCAGGGGCGGGACAGGGAAAGAGACCCAGTACTTC	CASSPRGGTGKETQYF
TRBV28	TRBJ2-7	-	-	TGTGCCAGCAGTTTCCGGGGAAGCGACTACGAGCAGTACTTC	CASSFRGSDYEQYF
TRBV19	TRBJ1-5	-	-	TGTGCCAGTAGTATCATGCTCAGGGCCAGGGAAAATCAGCCCCAGCATTTT	CASSIMLRARENQPQHF
TRBV28	TRBJ1-1	-	-	TGTGCCAGCAGTTTGTGGGGCGGGAGGCGGTCTGAAGCTTTCTTT	CASSLWGGRRSEAFF
TRBV6-5	TRBJ2-2	TRBD2	-	TGTGCCAGCAGCTTAGCGGGTGAGACCGGGGAGCTGTTTTTT	CASSLAGETGELFF
TRBV28	TRBJ2-1	-	-	TGTGCCAGCCGGGGAATTCCCTACAATGAGCAGTTCTTC	CASRGIPYNEQFF
TRBV7-8	TRBJ1-5	-	-	TGTGCCAGCAGCTTAAAAAGAACTCTCCGGAGCAATCAGCCCCAGCATTTT	CASSLKRTLRSNQPQHF
TRBV18	TRBJ2-7	-	-	TGTGCCAGCTCGCCTGACAACGGGGCCTACGAGCAGTACTTC	CASSPDNGAYEQYF
TRBV7-9	TRBJ1-6	-	-	TGTTCCAGCAGCTTTACAGGGAGCTCCTATAATTCACCCCTCCACTTT	CSSSFTGSSYNSPLHF
TRBV19	TRBJ2-1	TRBD2	-	TGTGCCTGCGCCGGGACTAGCGCCTACAATGAGCAGTTCTTC	CACAGTSAYNEQFF
TRBV15	TRBJ1-5	TRBD1	-	TGTGCCACCAGCATGGACAGGGAGAGCAATCAGCCCCAGCATTTT	CATSMDRESNQPQHF
TRBV5-1	TRBJ1-1	-	-	TGCGCCAGCAGCTGGGGGGAGCTTAACACTGAAGCTTTCTTT	CASSWGELNTEAFF
TRBV6-5	TRBJ1-2	-	few	TGTGCCAGCAGCCCTTCTCGGGATGGCTACACCTTC	CASSPSRDGYTF
TRBV5-1	TRBJ2-2	-	-	TGCGCCAGCAGCTTGGGGACACCCGACACCGGGGAGCTGTTTTTT	CASSLGTPDTGELFF
TRBV7-2	TRBJ2-7	TRBD1	-	TGTGCCAGCAGCTTAGCGACAGGGGGGGAGCAGTACTTC	CASSLATGGEQYF
TRBV10-2	TRBJ1-2	-	-	TGCGCCAGCAGTGAAGCGGGACACTACTATGGCTACACCTTC	CASSEAGHYYGYTF
TRBV9	TRBJ2-7	TRBD2	-	TGTGCCAGCAGCTCCGGGACTAGCGGGGGCGCAAGCTCCTACGAGCAGTACTTC	CASSSGTSGGASSYEQYF